The sequence of this T cell receptor beta chain was determined in a study of T-cell reconstitution after alpha-beta-depleted transplantation in children. CDR1 is DFQATT and CDR2 is SNEGSKA in the germline V gene (reference sequence). Trimming removed 3 bases at V and 4 bases at J, with 18 bases between. This CDR3 has 15 amino acids. This clonotype was recorded once. TCRbeta library construction was performed incorporating unique molecular identifiers. TCRdb re-analysed the PCR reads in MiXCR, keeping a single row per CDR3 protein. The profile shows over 550,000 distinct CDR3 sequences, more than 9% of them singletons.

The V and J genes are TRBV20-1 and TRBJ2-5; D perhaps matches TRBD2 (6 bases). The sequenced sample was PBMCs from the stem cell graft donor, obtained from the stem cell graft. This TCR came from a human donor who donated a stem cell graft to a child with acute myeloid leukemia. CDR3 DNA: TGCAGTGCTAGGTCACCTTTAGGAGGGGCAGAGACCCAGTACTTC. It translates to CSARSPLGGAETQYF.